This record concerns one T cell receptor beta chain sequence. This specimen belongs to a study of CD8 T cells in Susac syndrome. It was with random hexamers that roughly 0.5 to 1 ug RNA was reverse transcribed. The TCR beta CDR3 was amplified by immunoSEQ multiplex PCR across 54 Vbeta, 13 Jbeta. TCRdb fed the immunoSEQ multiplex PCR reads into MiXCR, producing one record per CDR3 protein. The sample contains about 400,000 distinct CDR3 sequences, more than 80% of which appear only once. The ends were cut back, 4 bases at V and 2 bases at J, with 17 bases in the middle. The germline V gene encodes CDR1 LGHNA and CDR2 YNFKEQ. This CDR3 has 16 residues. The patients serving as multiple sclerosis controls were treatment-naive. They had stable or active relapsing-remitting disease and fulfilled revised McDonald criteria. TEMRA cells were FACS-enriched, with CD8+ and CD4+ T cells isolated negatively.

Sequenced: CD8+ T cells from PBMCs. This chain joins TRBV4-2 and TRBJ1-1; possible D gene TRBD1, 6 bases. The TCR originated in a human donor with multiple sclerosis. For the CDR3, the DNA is TGTGCCAGCAGCCTGCCTTTCCAGGGGAGTAACACTGAAGCTTTCTTT. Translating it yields CASSLPFQGSNTEAFF.